The 19 T cell receptor beta chains in this list originate from one sample, sequenced in a study of blood T cells in healthy people across ages (dated by TCRdb to 2015 to 2017). The library was obtained by 5' RACE. Sequenced using an Illumina HiSeq 2500. A second PCR of 7 to 11 cycles was run with a J-beta primer mix and a sample-barcoded 5' primer. The public reads were quality trimmed at Q25 with fastp and then assembled into clones with MiXCR by TCRdb, keeping productive beta chains. Records with the same CDR3 protein are collapsed into one entry carrying the most frequent genes and DNA. The sample contains 700,000 or so distinct CDR3 sequences, roughly 43% of them found a single time. Around 32% of the sample is in the top ten clones. Sequenced material: blood. The receptors originated from a man aged 80 or over in good health.

This clonotype turned up a few times. The chain carries TRBV3-1 and TRBJ2-7; TRBD1 matches at 11 bases. V trimming: 3 bases; J trimming: 8 bases; junction bases outside the gene matches: 3. The germline gives CDR1 LGHDT, CDR2 YNNKEL (reference sequence). This CDR3 region has 13 residues. This CDR3 reads CASSQDRGRKQYF. The DNA for the CDR3 is TGTGCCAGCAGCCAGGACAGGGGGCGAAAGCAGTACTTC.

This clonotype was seen more than once but under ten times. The chain couples TRBV28 to TRBJ2-7; 7 nucleotides agree with TRBD2. The junction had 5 bases not matched to a gene; V was cut back by 6 bases and J by 0 bases. The length of the CDR3 is 14 residues. The germline V gene has CDR1 MDHEN and CDR2 SYDVKM. The CDR3 here is CASSLPGGSYEQYF. CDR3 nucleotide sequence: TGTGCCAGCAGCTTGCCGGGGGGCTCCTACGAGCAGTACTTC.

The chain couples TRBV9 to TRBJ2-3; 10 bases fit TRBD2. The CDR3 has 16 residues. V was pared by 3 bases and J by 6 bases, with 10 bases of the junction left unmatched. CDR1 and CDR2 (germline): SGDLS, YYNGEE. This chain's CDR3 is CASSAEIAGGRDTQYF. CDR3 coding DNA: TGTGCCAGCAGCGCCGAGATAGCGGGGGGAAGGGATACGCAGTATTTT. The whole variable domain, remainder taken from reference TRBV9 and TRBJ2-3, is DSGVTQTPKHLITATGQRVTLRCSPRSGDLSVYWYQQSLDQGLQFLIQYYNGEERAKGNILERFSAQQFPDLHSELNLSSLELGDSALYFCASSAEIAGGRDTQYFGPGTRLTVL.

The chain has TRBV12-3 or TRBV12-4 and TRBJ2-1, with TRBD2 identical over 10 bases. The length of the CDR3 is 16 residues. V lost 7 bases and J lost 10; bases outside the gene matches: 16. CDR3 loop: CASTLTASGGGVEQFF. The CDR3 DNA reads as TGTGCCAGCACCCTTACGGCTAGCGGGGGCGGAGTCGAGCAGTTCTTC.

The chain has TRBV20-1 and TRBJ2-4; TRBD1 agrees at 12 bases. CDR3 size: 13 residues. Looked up from germline, CDR1 is DFQATT and CDR2 is SNEGSKA (reference sequence). J was trimmed by 8 bases and V by 4 bases; bases with no gene match: 3. CDR3 amino acids: CSAKGQGADIQYF. The CDR3 coding sequence is TGCAGTGCTAAGGGACAGGGGGCGGACATTCAGTACTTC.

The rearrangement joins TRBV3-1 to TRBJ2-1; D gene uncertain. V dropped 0 bases and J dropped 3 bases, with 21 bases sitting between them. The V gene's germline CDR1 is LGHDT and CDR2 YNNKEL (reference sequence). This CDR3 contains 19 residues. DNA of the CDR3: TGTGCCAGCAGCCAAGATTTGGCAGCCCCAAGTCCCTTCTACAATGAGCAGTTCTTC. It translates to CASSQDLAAPSPFYNEQFF.

The rearrangement links TRBV6-6 to TRBJ2-5; 10 nucleotides agree with TRBD1. The germline V gene encodes CDR1 MNHNY and CDR2 SVGAGI (reference sequence). After removal of 2 bases from V and 5 bases from J, the junction contained 5 bases not matched to a gene. This CDR3 has 15 residues. The CDR3 DNA reads as TGTGCCAGCAGTTACCCGGGACAGGGGAGGGAGACCCAGTACTTC. Amino acids: CASSYPGQGRETQYF.

In this sample, this clonotype turned up many times. The V call is TRBV20-1, the J call TRBJ2-7; the match to TRBD2 covers 8 bases. Germline CDR1 DFQATT, CDR2 SNEGSKA (reference sequence). The trim removed 0 bases at V and 3 bases at J, leaving 1 base unmatched. The CDR3 has 13 residues. CDR3 DNA sequence: TGCAGTGCTAGAGATCTAGCGGGCTACGAGCAGTACTTC. It encodes CSARDLAGYEQYF.

The chain has TRBV7-8 and TRBJ2-4, with TRBD1 as a possible D gene (5 bases). The germline V gene has CDR1 SGHVS and CDR2 FQNEAQ. This CDR3 is built from 16 residues. Deletions cut 2 bases from V and 6 bases from J, with 17 bases between. The DNA for the CDR3 is TGTGCCAGCAGCTTAACGGACATCCCTGTGGGAAACATTCAGTACTTC. Its protein is CASSLTDIPVGNIQYF. Full variable domain (remainder filled in from reference TRBV7-8 and TRBJ2-4): GAGVSQSPRYKVAKRGQDVALRCDPISGHVSLFWYQQALGQGPEFLTYFQNEAQLDKSGLPSDRFFAERPEGSVSTLKIQRTQQEDSAVYLCASSLTDIPVGNIQYFGAGTRLSVL.

The V call is TRBV20-1, the J call TRBJ2-3; 14 bases map to TRBD2. The CDR3 covers 15 residues. Germline V gene sequence: CDR1 DFQATT, CDR2 SNEGSKA (reference sequence). With V trimmed by 3 bases and J by 3 bases, 2 bases remained unmatched. CDR3 residues: CSASRTSGGTDTQYF. The CDR3 bases are TGCAGTGCTAGTAGGACTAGCGGGGGGACAGATACGCAGTATTTT.

This clonotype was seen a single time. The V and J genes are TRBV11-3 and TRBJ1-1, with 8 bases lining up with TRBD1. The CDR3 is made up of 13 amino acids. Trimming took 4 bases from V and 11 from J; bases not matched to a gene: 9. Germline V gene sequence: CDR1 SGHNT, CDR2 YENEEA. The CDR3 is CASSSVTGARAFF. CDR3 coding DNA: TGTGCCAGCAGCTCCGTGACAGGGGCAAGGGCTTTCTTT.

This chain uses TRBV9 with TRBJ2-5, with 10 bases lining up with TRBD2. Per germline, CDR1 SGDLS and CDR2 YYNGEE. V lost 0 bases to trimming and J lost 2 bases; unmatched junction nucleotides: 7. The CDR3 runs to 17 residues. CDR3 sequence reads: CASSVGNSGGIQETQYF. The CDR3 DNA is TGTGCCAGCAGCGTAGGTAATAGCGGGGGGATACAAGAGACCCAGTACTTC.

V usage is TRBV30 and J usage is TRBJ2-7, with D possibly being TRBD2 (6 bases). CDR3 size: 12 residues. Trimming took 7 bases from V and 0 from J, leaving 10 bases between them. Germline-derived CDR1 and CDR2 are GTSNPN and SVGIG (reference sequence). The CDR3 DNA sequence: TGTGCCTTTCGGGAGAACTCCTACGAGCAGTACTTC. Translating it yields CAFRENSYEQYF.

With regard to this clonotype: One base away lies a much larger clone, so this may be a sequencing read error. V usage is TRBV29-1 and J usage is TRBJ2-3, with 12 bases fitting TRBD2. Germline CDR1 and CDR2: SQVTM and ANQGSEA. The CDR3 is 15 residues long. Trimming cost V 1 base and J 8 bases; bases outside gene matches: 7. The CDR3 here is CSVEGTSGIPATQYF. The DNA for the CDR3 is TGCAGCGTTGAAGGGACTAGCGGGATACCAGCTACGCAGTATTTT.

The chain couples TRBV12-3 or TRBV12-4 to TRBJ2-1; 9 bases are a match to TRBD1. With 1 base clipped from V and 7 bases from J, the junction kept 8 bases outside the gene matches. The length of the CDR3 is 16 residues. CDR3 in DNA: TGTGCCAGCAGTTTAGTACAGGGGGCGCGGGGGAATGAGCAGTTCTTC. This translates into CASSLVQGARGNEQFF.

This clonotype was seen a few times. This chain joins TRBV3-1 and TRBJ2-3, with 13 bases that match TRBD2. Germline trimming cut 2 bases from V and 5 bases from J; bases unmatched to any gene: 1. CDR1 is LGHDT and CDR2 is YNNKEL in the germline V gene (reference sequence). This CDR3 has 15 residues. The CDR3, as DNA: TGTGCCAGCAGCCAAACTAGCGGGAGGGTAGATACGCAGTATTTT. The encoded protein is CASSQTSGRVDTQYF.

The chain is built from TRBV7-9 and TRBJ1-5; TRBD1 agrees at 10 bases. J lost 2 bases, V lost 6 bases, and 10 bases had no gene match. From germline, CDR1 is SEHNR and CDR2 FQNEAQ (reference sequence). The CDR3 covers 17 residues. In nucleotides, the CDR3 is TGTGCCAGCAGTCATCCCTCCGGGACAGGGGGCAATCAGCCCCAGCATTTT. Its protein is CASSHPSGTGGNQPQHF.

Comments on this clonotype: Relative to the germline gene, one junction end is altered; a read error may explain this. The rearrangement links TRBV7-6 to TRBJ2-5, with D unresolved. The CDR3 consists of 13 residues. Germline CDR1 is SGHVS and CDR2 is FNYEAQ. This CDR3 reads CTSSKIRGETQYF. In DNA form, the CDR3 reads TGTACCAGCAGCAAGATCAGAGGAGAGACCCAGTACTTC.

V is TRBV28 and J is TRBJ2-7; D might be TRBD1 (6 bases). The CDR3 totals 15 residues. Germline loops: CDR1 MDHEN, CDR2 SYDVKM. Trimming took 6 bases from V and 3 from J, leaving 18 bases between them. CDR3 DNA sequence: TGTGCCAGCAGCCAACTGGGGGCGTTAATCTACGAGCAGTACTTC. It encodes CASSQLGALIYEQYF.